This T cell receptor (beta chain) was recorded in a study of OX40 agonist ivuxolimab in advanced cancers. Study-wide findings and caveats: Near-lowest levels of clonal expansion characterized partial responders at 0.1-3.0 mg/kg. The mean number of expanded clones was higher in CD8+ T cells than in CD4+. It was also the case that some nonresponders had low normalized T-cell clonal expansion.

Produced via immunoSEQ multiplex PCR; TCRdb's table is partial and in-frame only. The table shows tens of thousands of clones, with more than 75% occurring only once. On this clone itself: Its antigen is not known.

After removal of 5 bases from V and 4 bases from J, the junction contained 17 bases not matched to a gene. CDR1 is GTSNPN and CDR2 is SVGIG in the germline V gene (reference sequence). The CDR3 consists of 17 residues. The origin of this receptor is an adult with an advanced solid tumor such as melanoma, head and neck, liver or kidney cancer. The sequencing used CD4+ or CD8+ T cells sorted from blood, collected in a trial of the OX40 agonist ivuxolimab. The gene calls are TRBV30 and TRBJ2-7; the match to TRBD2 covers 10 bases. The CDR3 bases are TGTGCCTGGTCGCATCGGCTAGCGGGAGCAGGGGAATACGAGCAGTACTTC. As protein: CAWSHRLAGAGEYEQYF.